The source of this T cell receptor (beta chain) is a study of T cells in Graves' hyperthyroidism and ophthalmopathy. The investigators amplified TCR beta CDR3 regions from RNA transcripts. Carried out on the TCR CDR3, a first-round RT-PCR used the HTBI primer set. TCRdb fed the multiplex PCR reads into MiXCR, producing one record per CDR3 protein. This table has 500,000 or so distinct CDR3 sequences, roughly 15% appearing once. Germline loops: CDR1 MNHNS, CDR2 SASEGT. The CDR3 sequence is 16 residues long. V gave up 3 bases and J gave up 0 bases, with 12 bases separating them. In the case of this clonotype: Its cognate antigen is unknown.

General study points: Within blood appeared most thyroid clonotypes that had expanded above 0.001.

The source of this sequence is a woman between 18 and 29 years old with Graves' ophthalmopathy. Sequencing used blood. The rearrangement links TRBV6-1 to TRBJ2-1; the D gene is possibly TRBD2 (6 bases). Here the CDR3 DNA reads TGTGCCAGCAGTGACCCTGGAGCGGGCTCCTACAATGAGCAGTTCTTC. Translating it yields CASSDPGAGSYNEQFF.